The entry below gives a single T cell receptor beta chain sequence along with its context. What it binds is not known. CDR3 length: 15 amino acids. The V end lost 5 bases, the J end lost 4 bases, and 17 bases lay between the germline ends. The germline CDR1 and CDR2 sequences are MGHDK and SYGVNS. Use of 60 Vbeta and 13 Jbeta primers characterized the PCR. Libraries were prepared by immunoSEQ multiplex PCR; TCRdb keeps only in-frame clonotypes and omits some of them. Seen here are 200,000 or so clones, roughly 84% observed once, and the top ten hold around 1.4%. This specimen comes from a study of cytomegalovirus exposure and HLA in healthy donors. Study background: Counted in an early data release were about 85 million unique TCRs from HLA-typed donors.

Regarding the study as a whole: V- and J-gene trimming of TCR beta was linked (in a later analysis) to a missense DCLRE1C variant. Overall, approximately 180 TCR beta chains were annotated as cytomegalovirus-associated.

The clonotype was recovered from a girl aged 10-17 years in good health and CMV-seronegative. The chain recombines TRBV25-1 with TRBJ1-2; D unresolved. The sequencing sample was made of PBMCs. This CDR3 reads CASSSRSLVSYGYTF. Here the CDR3 DNA reads TGTGCCAGCAGTTCACGTTCACTGGTATCCTATGGCTACACCTTC.